A single sample gave rise to the 2 T cell receptor beta chains below, sequenced in a study of T-cell memory formation after mild COVID-19. TCRdb re-derived calls from the 5' RACE reads in MiXCR, one entry per CDR3 protein. The sample contains 540,000 or so distinct CDR3 sequences, about a fifth of which appear only once. The sequencing sample was made of PBMCs or a T cell subset sorted from them (not recorded which). The source is an adult woman who had mild COVID-19 (a few samples of this study predate the infection). Cell type and time point are not known.

The chain has TRBV14 and TRBJ2-3; 12 nucleotides agree with TRBD2. CDR3 size: 19 residues. Trimming cost V 4 bases and J 0 bases; bases outside gene matches: 11. The germline CDR1 and CDR2 sequences are SGHDN and FVKESK. CDR3 nucleotide sequence: TGTGCCAGCAGCCCAGGACTAGCGGGATACCAATCTAGCACAGATACGCAGTATTTT. It codes for CASSPGLAGYQSSTDTQYF. Using reference TRBV14 and TRBJ2-3 for the parts outside the CDR3, the full variable domain is EAGVTQFPSHSVIEKGQTVTLRCDPISGHDNLYWYRRVMGKEIKFLLHFVKESKQDESGMPNNRFLAERTGGTYSTLKVQPAELEDSGVYFCASSPGLAGYQSSTDTQYFGPGTRLTVL.

This chain's CDR3 is CSGGDSYEQYF. CDR3 in DNA: TGCAGCGGCGGAGACTCCTACGAGCAGTACTTC. This chain links TRBV29-1 with TRBJ2-7; D not certain. Per the germline V gene, CDR1 is SQVTM and CDR2 is ANQGSEA. V lost 7 bases, J lost 0 bases, and 7 bases lay in between. This CDR3 has 11 amino acids.